Here is one TCR beta chain with its context. Its specificity is not known. TCRdb reanalysed the 5' RACE reads using MiXCR and keeps one entry per CDR3 protein. This sample has a few hundred thousand distinct CDR3 sequences, with 24% found just once. The CDR3 is 14 residues long. V shed 4 bases and J 5 bases; nucleotides not matched to a gene: 4. CDR1 ENHRY and CDR2 SYGVKD come from the germline V gene. These data belong to a study of T-cell memory formation after mild COVID-19. Study-wide results and caveats: Mainly in CM and EM were contracting CD4+ clones; CD8+ were in EMRA.

The sequencing input was PBMCs or a T cell subset sorted from them (not recorded which). The sequence was collected from an adult woman who had mild COVID-19 (a few samples of this study predate the infection). Cell type and time point are not known. The chain joins TRBV10-3 to TRBJ2-3, with 9 bases identical to TRBD1. CDR3 DNA: TGTGCCATCAGTGTAGGGACAGGGCTAGATACGCAGTATTTT. This codes for CAISVGTGLDTQYF.